The following is a T cell receptor beta chain sequence with its context. This sample stems from a study of blood T cell repertoires in COVID-19. The germline CDR1 and CDR2 sequences are LNHNV and YYDKDF (reference sequence). The CDR3 is made up of 14 amino acids. With V trimmed by 1 base and J by 8 bases, 4 bases remained unmatched. Using immunoSEQ multiplex PCR, the repertoire was profiled, and TCRdb retains in-frame clones only, with some absent. The sample comprises some 150,000 clones, around 84% of which are singletons, and less than 6% rests with the top ten. The TCR comes from a woman aged 45-65 years who had been exposed to COVID-19. The chain carries TRBV15 and TRBJ2-3; 9 bases map to TRBD2. The material sequenced was PBMCs or T cells enriched from blood (not recorded which). CDR3 in amino acids: CATSRVGTSSTQYF. In DNA, the CDR3 is TGTGCCACCAGCAGAGTCGGGACTAGCAGTACGCAGTATTTT. Together with reference TRBV15 and TRBJ2-3, the CDR3 gives the full variable domain: DAMVIQNPRYQVTQFGKPVTLSCSQTLNHNVMYWYQQKSSQAPKLLFHYYDKDFNNEADTPDNFQSRRPNTSFCFLDIRSPGLGDTAMYLCATSRVGTSSTQYFGPGTRLTVL.